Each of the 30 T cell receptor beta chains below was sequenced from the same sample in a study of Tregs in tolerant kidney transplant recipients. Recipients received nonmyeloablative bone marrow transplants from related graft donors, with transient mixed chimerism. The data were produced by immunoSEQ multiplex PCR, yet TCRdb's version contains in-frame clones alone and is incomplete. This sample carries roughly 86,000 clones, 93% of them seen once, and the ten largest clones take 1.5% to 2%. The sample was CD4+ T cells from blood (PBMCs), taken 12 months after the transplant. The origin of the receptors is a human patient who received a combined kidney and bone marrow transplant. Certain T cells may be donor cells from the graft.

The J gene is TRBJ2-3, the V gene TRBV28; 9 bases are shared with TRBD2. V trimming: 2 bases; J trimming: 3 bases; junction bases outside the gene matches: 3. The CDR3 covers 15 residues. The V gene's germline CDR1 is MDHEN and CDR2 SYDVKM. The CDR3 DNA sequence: TGTGCCAGCAGTTTAGCGGGAGGGCCGACAGATACGCAGTATTTT. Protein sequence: CASSLAGGPTDTQYF.

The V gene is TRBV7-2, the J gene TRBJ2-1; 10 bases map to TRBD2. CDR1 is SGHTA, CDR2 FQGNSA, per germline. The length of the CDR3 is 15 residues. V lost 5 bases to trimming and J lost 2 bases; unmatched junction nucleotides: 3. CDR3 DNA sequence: TGTGCCAGCAGCACCGGACTAGCGGCCTACAATGAGCAGTTCTTC. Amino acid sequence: CASSTGLAAYNEQFF.

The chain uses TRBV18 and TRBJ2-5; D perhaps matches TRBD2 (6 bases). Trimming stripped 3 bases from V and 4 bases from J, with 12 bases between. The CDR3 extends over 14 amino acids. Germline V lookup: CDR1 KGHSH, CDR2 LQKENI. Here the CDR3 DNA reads TGTGCCAGCTCACCGAGGGGAGGTTCAGAGACCCAGTACTTC. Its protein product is CASSPRGGSETQYF.

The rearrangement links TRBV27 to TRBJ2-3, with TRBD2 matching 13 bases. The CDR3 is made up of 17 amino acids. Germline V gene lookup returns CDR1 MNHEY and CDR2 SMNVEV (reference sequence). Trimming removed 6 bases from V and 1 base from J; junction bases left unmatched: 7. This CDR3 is CASRLGLAGVGTDTQYF. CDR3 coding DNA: TGTGCCAGCAGACTAGGACTAGCGGGAGTAGGCACAGATACGCAGTATTTT.

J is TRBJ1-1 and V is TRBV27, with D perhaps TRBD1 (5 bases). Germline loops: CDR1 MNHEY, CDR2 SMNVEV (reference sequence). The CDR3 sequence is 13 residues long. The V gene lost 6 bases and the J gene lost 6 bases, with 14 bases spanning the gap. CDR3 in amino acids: CASSPKGQAEAFF. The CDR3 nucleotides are TGTGCCAGCAGCCCTAAGGGGCAGGCTGAAGCTTTCTTT.

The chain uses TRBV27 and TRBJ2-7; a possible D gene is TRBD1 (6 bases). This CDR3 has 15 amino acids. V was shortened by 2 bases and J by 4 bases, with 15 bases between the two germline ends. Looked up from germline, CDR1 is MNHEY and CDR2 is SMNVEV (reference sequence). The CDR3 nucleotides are TGTGCCAGCAGTTTAAGTTCAGGGGCACCGTACGAGCAGTACTTC. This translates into CASSLSSGAPYEQYF.

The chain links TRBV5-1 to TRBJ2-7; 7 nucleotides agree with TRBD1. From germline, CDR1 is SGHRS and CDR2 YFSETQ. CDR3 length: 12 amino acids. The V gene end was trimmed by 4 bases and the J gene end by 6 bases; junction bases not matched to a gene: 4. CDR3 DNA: TGCGCCAGCAGCCTGACAGGGTCCGAGCAGTACTTC. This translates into CASSLTGSEQYF.

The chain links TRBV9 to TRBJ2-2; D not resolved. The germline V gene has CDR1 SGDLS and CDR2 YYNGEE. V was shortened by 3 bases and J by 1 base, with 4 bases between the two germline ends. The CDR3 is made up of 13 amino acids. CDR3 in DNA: TGTGCCAGCAGCGCAGGGAACACCGGGGAGCTGTTTTTT. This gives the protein CASSAGNTGELFF. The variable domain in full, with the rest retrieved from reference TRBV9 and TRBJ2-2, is DSGVTQTPKHLITATGQRVTLRCSPRSGDLSVYWYQQSLDQGLQFLIQYYNGEERAKGNILERFSAQQFPDLHSELNLSSLELGDSALYFCASSAGNTGELFFGEGSRLTVL.

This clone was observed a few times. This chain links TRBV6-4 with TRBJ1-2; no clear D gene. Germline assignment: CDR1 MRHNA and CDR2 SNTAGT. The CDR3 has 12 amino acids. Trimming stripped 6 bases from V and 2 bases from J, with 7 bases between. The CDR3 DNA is TGTGCCAGCAGCGAGGGAAACTATGGCTACACCTTC. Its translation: CASSEGNYGYTF.

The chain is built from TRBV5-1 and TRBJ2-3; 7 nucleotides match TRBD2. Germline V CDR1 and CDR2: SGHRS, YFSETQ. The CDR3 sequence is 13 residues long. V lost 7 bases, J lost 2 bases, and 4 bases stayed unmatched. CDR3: CASGGVTTDTQYF. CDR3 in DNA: TGCGCCAGCGGGGGGGTAACCACAGATACGCAGTATTTT.

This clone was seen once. CDR3 region: CSVYSPAAIQYF. The CDR3 region has the DNA TGCAGCGTTTATTCCCCGGCGGCTATTCAGTACTTC. The chain recombines TRBV29-1 with TRBJ2-4, with D unresolved. The CDR3 spans 12 residues. The V gene lost 5 bases and the J gene lost 10 bases, with 15 bases spanning the gap. CDR1 and CDR2 (germline): SQVTM, ANQGSEA. Supplemented by reference TRBV29-1 and TRBJ2-4, the full variable domain reads SAVISQKPSRDICQRGTSLTIQCQVDSQVTMMFWYRQQPGQSLTLIATANQGSEATYESGFVIDKFPISRPNLTFSTLTVSNMSPEDSSIYLCSVYSPAAIQYFGAGTRLSVL.

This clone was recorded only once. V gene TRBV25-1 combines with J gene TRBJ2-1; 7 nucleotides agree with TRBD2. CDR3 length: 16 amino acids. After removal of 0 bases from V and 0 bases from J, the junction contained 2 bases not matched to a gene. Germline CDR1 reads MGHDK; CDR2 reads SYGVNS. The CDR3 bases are TGTGCCAGCAGTGAATACCGCGGGAGCTCCTACAATGAGCAGTTCTTC. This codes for CASSEYRGSSYNEQFF.

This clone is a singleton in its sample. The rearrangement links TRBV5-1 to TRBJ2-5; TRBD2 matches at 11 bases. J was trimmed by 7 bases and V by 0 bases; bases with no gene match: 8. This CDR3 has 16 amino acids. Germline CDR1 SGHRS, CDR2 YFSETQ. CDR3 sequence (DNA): TGCGCCAGCAGCTTGGTGGTAGCGGGGGGGCCGGGGACCCAGTACTTC. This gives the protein CASSLVVAGGPGTQYF.

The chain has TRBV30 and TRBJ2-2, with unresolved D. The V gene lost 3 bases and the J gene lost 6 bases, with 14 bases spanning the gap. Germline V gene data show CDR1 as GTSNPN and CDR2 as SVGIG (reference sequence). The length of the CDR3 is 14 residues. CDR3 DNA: TGTGCCTGGAGCGCCGGGTTAGTTCCCGGGGAGCTGTTTTTT. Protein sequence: CAWSAGLVPGELFF.

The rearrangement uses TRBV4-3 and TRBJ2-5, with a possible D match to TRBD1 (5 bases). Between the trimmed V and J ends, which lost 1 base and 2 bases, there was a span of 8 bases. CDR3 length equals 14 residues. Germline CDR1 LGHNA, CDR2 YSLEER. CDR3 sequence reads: CASSQGTIQETQYF. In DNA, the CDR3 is TGCGCCAGCAGCCAAGGGACAATACAAGAGACCCAGTACTTC.

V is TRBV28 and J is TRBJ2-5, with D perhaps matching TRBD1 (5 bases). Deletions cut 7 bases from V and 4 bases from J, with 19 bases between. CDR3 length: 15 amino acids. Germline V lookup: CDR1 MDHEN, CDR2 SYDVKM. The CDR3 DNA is TGTGCCAGCACCCCACTGCAGGGTTTTCGAGAGACCCAGTACTTC. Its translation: CASTPLQGFRETQYF.

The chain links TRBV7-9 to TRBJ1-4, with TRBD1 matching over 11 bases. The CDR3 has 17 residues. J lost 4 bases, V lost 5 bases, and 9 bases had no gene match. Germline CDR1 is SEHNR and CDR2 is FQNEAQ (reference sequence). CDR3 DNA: TGTGCCAGCAGCCTCGGACAGGGGGCGGACTATAATGAAAAACTGTTTTTT. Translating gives CASSLGQGADYNEKLFF.

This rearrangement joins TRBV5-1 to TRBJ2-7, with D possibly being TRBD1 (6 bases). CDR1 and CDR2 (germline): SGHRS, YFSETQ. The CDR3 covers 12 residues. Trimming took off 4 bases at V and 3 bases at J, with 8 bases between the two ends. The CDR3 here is CASSKQGYEQYF. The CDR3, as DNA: TGCGCCAGCAGCAAACAGGGCTACGAGCAGTACTTC. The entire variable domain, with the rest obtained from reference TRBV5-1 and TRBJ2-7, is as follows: KAGVTQTPRYLIKTRGQQVTLSCSPISGHRSVSWYQQTPGQGLQFLFEYFSETQRNKGNFPGRFSGRQFSNSRSEMNVSTLELGDSALYLCASSKQGYEQYFGPGTRLTVT.

CDR3 in amino acids: CASRTELHQPQHF. The CDR3 region has the DNA TGTGCCAGCCGGACAGAACTACATCAGCCCCAGCATTTT. This chain links TRBV2 with TRBJ1-5, with D maybe TRBD1 (6 bases). V lost 8 bases to trimming and J lost 5 bases, with 13 bases between them. The CDR3 is 13 residues long. Germline loops: CDR1 SNHLY, CDR2 FYNNEI.

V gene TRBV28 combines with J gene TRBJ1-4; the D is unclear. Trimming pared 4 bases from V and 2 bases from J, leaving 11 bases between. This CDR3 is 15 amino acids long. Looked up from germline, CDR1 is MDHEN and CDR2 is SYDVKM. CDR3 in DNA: TGTGCCAGCAGTTCTATCCCCCGGACTAATGAAAAACTGTTTTTT. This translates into CASSSIPRTNEKLFF.

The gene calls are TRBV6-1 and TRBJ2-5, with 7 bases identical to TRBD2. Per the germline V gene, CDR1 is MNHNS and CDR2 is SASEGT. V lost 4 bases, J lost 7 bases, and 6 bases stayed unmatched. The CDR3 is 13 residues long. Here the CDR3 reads CASSVAGRVTQYF. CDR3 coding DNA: TGTGCCAGCAGTGTGGCGGGGAGGGTGACCCAGTACTTC.

CDR3 protein: CSVVLGLAAYNEQFF. CDR3 sequence (DNA): TGCAGCGTTGTGTTAGGACTAGCGGCCTACAATGAGCAGTTCTTC. This sequence joins TRBV29-1 and TRBJ2-1; TRBD2 matches at 10 bases. The V gene's germline CDR1 is SQVTM and CDR2 ANQGSEA. This CDR3 contains 15 residues. Germline trimming cut 4 bases from V and 2 bases from J; bases unmatched to any gene: 5.

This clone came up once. The CDR3 here is CASKPRQYHVEQFF. The CDR3 coding sequence is TGTGCCAGCAAACCGAGACAGTACCATGTTGAGCAGTTCTTC. The chain combines TRBV6-4 with TRBJ2-1; D perhaps matches TRBD1 (5 bases). V was shortened by 7 bases and J by 9 bases, with 19 bases between the two germline ends. The CDR3 sequence is 14 residues long. The V gene's germline CDR1 is MRHNA and CDR2 SNTAGT.

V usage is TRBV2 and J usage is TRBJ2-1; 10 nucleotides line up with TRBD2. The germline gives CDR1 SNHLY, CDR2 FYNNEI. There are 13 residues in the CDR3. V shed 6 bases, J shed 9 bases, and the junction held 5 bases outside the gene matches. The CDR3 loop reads CASSAGTSAEQFF. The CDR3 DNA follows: TGTGCCAGCAGCGCCGGGACTAGCGCTGAGCAGTTCTTC.

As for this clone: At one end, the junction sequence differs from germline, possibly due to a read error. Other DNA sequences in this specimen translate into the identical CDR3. The CDR3 reads CASTWRRSSYNSPLHF. Written as DNA, the CDR3 is TGTGCCAGCACGTGGAGGAGGAGCTCCTATAATTCCCCCCTCCACTTT. This sequence joins TRBV28 and TRBJ1-6; D uncertain. Per the germline V gene, CDR1 is MDHEN and CDR2 is SYDVKM. The CDR3 runs 16 residues.

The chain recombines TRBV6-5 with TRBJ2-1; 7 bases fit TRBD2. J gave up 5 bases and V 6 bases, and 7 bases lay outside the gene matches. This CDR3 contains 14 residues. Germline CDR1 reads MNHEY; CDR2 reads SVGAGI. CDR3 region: CASRPRDYHNEQFF. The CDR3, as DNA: TGTGCCAGCAGACCCCGGGACTATCACAATGAGCAGTTCTTC.

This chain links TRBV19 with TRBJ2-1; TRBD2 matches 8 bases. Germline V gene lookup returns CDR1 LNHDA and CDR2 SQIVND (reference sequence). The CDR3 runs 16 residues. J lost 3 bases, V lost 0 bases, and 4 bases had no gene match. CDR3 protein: CASSIDRGGGYNEQFF. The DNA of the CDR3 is TGTGCCAGTAGTATAGATCGGGGGGGCGGCTACAATGAGCAGTTCTTC.

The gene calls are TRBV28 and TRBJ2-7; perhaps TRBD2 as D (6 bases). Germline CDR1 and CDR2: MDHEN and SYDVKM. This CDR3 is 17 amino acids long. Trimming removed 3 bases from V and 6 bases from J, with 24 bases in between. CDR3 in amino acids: CASSFRWRLIVGGEQYF. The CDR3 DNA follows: TGTGCCAGCAGTTTCAGGTGGCGCCTGATCGTGGGGGGCGAGCAGTACTTC.

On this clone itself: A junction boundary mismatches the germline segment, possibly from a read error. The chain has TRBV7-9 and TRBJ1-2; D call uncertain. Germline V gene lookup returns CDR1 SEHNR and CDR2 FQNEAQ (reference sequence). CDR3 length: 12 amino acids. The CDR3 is CASSQVLYGHTF. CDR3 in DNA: TGTGCCAGCAGCCAGGTCCTCTATGGCCACACCTTC.

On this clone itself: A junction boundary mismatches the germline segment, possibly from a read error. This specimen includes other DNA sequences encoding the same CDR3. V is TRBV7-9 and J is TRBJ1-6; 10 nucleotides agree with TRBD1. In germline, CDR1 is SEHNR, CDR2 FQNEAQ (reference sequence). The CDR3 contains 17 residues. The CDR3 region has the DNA TGTGCCAGCAGGTTGACAGGGGGCAGGTCCTATAATTCCCCCCTCCACTTT. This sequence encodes CASRLTGGRSYNSPLHF.